The T cell receptor beta chain described here comes from a study of long-term antiretroviral therapy in people with HIV. The CDR3 length is 16 residues. Per the germline V gene, CDR1 is SGHNT and CDR2 is YYREEE (reference sequence). Between the trimmed V and J ends, which lost 4 bases and 0 bases, there was a span of 14 bases. Runs used v3.0 of the immunoSEQ assay and were done at survey level. Clones were read by immunoSEQ multiplex PCR, and TCRdb kept only the in-frame ones, dropping some. Altogether approximately 22,000 clones are present, 75% to 85% being singletons, with the ten largest covering about 2.3%.

The chain has TRBV5-4 and TRBJ2-1, with a weak D call TRBD2 (6 bases). This material consisted of unsorted PBMCs, taken 3 years after starting antiretroviral therapy. This sequence was found in a man over 45 with HIV. The CDR3 bases are TGTGCCAGCAGCGTGAGCGGGCCAAGCTCCTACAATGAGCAGTTCTTC. Its translation: CASSVSGPSSYNEQFF.